Following are 3 T cell receptor beta chains from one sample sequenced in a study of cytomegalovirus exposure and HLA in healthy donors. A multiplex PCR was run with 60 Vbeta primers and 13 Jbeta primers. Using immunoSEQ multiplex PCR, the repertoire was profiled, and TCRdb retains in-frame clones only, with some absent. Found here are 150,000 to 200,000 clones, 75% to 80% of them singletons; the top ten hold roughly an eighth. Sequencing was performed on PBMCs. The receptor set was obtained from a man over 45 in good health and CMV-seropositive.

The chain links TRBV7-3 to TRBJ1-1; D is uncertain. This CDR3 spans 13 amino acids. Trimming took off 5 bases at V and 1 base at J, with 8 bases between the two ends. Per the germline V gene, CDR1 is SGHTA and CDR2 is FQGTGA. The CDR3 region has the DNA TGTGCCAGCAGCGCGGCAAAGAACACTGAAGCTTTCTTT. Translating it yields CASSAAKNTEAFF.

CDR3 amino acids: CASSLRLAGGRSSYNEQFF. The CDR3 DNA reads TGTGCCAGCAGCCTTCGACTAGCGGGGGGCCGTAGCTCCTACAATGAGCAGTTCTTC. This chain uses TRBV5-4 with TRBJ2-1; 13 bases map to TRBD2. The CDR3 spans 19 residues. CDR1 and CDR2 from the germline V gene are SGHNT and YYREEE (reference sequence). The V segment lost 4 bases and the J segment 0 bases; nucleotides outside the gene matches: 10.

The gene calls are TRBV9 and TRBJ2-3; the match to TRBD1 covers 9 bases. This CDR3 is 14 amino acids long. The ends lost 3 bases at V and 3 bases at J; junction bases unmatched: 2. Germline V gives CDR1 SGDLS, CDR2 YYNGEE. CDR3 in DNA: TGTGCCAGCAGCGAGGGACAGGGAACAGATACGCAGTATTTT. Protein: CASSEGQGTDTQYF.